This T cell receptor beta chain comes out of a study of CD8 T cells in Susac syndrome. Whole-study results and caveats: The study conceded that its TCR sequencing and HLA analysis involved relatively few individuals.

The CDR3 length is 18 residues. Trimming removed 2 bases at V and 3 bases at J, with 23 bases between. CDR1 and CDR2 from the germline V gene are DFQATT and SNEGSKA (reference sequence). Only one count was recorded for this clonotype. Antigen specificity is unknown. With random hexamers, reverse transcription was performed on about 0.5 to 1 ug of RNA. Across 54 Vbeta and 13 Jbeta, immunoSEQ multiplex PCR amplified TCR beta CDR3. TCRdb reprocessed the immunoSEQ multiplex PCR reads via MiXCR and lists one record per CDR3 protein. The repertoire has about 290,000 distinct CDR3 sequences, 75% to 85% of them found once; the top ten carry about 0.22%. From blood CD8+ and CD4+ T cells, TCR beta sequences were generated.

Sequencing used CD8+ T cells from PBMCs. The V gene is TRBV20-1, the J gene TRBJ2-1, with D possibly matching TRBD1 (6 bases). This sequence originates from a human donor with multiple sclerosis. CDR3 sequence: CSARPSGATQLRYNEQFF. CDR3 nucleotides: TGCAGTGCTAGACCCTCAGGGGCGACCCAACTCCGCTACAATGAGCAGTTCTTC.